The following is a T cell receptor beta chain sequence with its context. Antigen unknown. The sample is drawn from a study of monozygotic twins with inflammatory bowel disease. TCRdb re-called the 5' RACE reads; one entry per CDR3 protein, DNA not given. Its listing shows approximately 160,000 distinct CDR3 sequences. Study observations and caveats: Sharing of clonotypes with others was lower in IBD patients than in healthy twins, and this was especially so with disease activity.

Per the germline V gene, CDR1 is DFQATT and CDR2 is SNEGSKA (reference sequence). The CDR3 is 12 residues long. Material: blood. This receptor was obtained from a human donor with ulcerative colitis or Crohn's disease, or a healthy co-twin of an affected twin (not recorded which). This chain connects TRBV20-1 to TRBJ2-2. CDR3 amino acids: CSASEGFGELFF.